This T cell receptor beta chain was sequenced in a study of beta chain features in type 1 diabetes. Each of the CD4+ naive, central memory, regulatory and stem cell-like memory populations was sorted via CD45RO/CCR7/CD25/CD127/CD95/CD27. General study results and limits: The question left open here concerned HLA type influencing TCRB rearrangement. Insertions at VDJ junctions were less frequent in type 1 diabetes patients. These patients also deleted more nucleotides at the same junctions.

On this clone: Its target is not known.

V was pared by 5 bases and J by 7 bases, with 7 bases of the junction left unmatched. Germline CDR1 is SEHNR and CDR2 is FQNEAQ (reference sequence). This CDR3 region has 14 residues. Of the isolated RNA, all was reverse transcribed, and so the sequenced material was expressed TCRB transcripts. Sequencing used immunoSEQ multiplex PCR; TCRdb keeps in-frame clones, though not all of them. The sample yields nearly 250,000 clones, about 71% seen once. Sequencing input: naive CD4+ T cells from blood. This chain uses TRBV7-9 with TRBJ2-7; TRBD2 aligns across 11 bases. The TCR sequence derives from a man younger than 45 in good health. CDR3 bases: TGTGCCAGCAGCCCGGGTCGACTAGCGGGAGAGCAGTACTTC. Its protein product is CASSPGRLAGEQYF.